The present TCR delta chain was sequenced within a study of gamma-delta T cells after stem cell transplantation (dated by TCRdb to about 2016). About this clone itself: Its antigen is unknown. It has no much larger one-base neighbor in the sample; base qualities were not kept.

The method was RT-PCR. TCRdb records Illumina MiSeq as the sequencer. TCRdb reprocessed the public data with the CATT caller; entries with the same nucleotide sequence were combined afterwards. Counted in this sample were 1,400 or so delta-chain clones; less than 8% of them appeared once. Clones ranked in the top ten supply about 56% of the sample. There are 21 amino acids in the CDR3, from cysteine to phenylalanine inclusive. CDR3 DNA is the only sequence kept; it has 63 bases, read in frame from the first base. At the junction V is shortened by 3 bases and J by 0 bases, with 31 bases in between. In the germline V gene, CDR1 corresponds to GEAIGNYY and CDR2 to EKD.

Material: gamma-delta T cells. The sequence joins TRDV2 to TRDJ1; the D gene is possibly TRDD2 or TRDD3, each agreeing over 7 bases. The TCR sequence derives from a human donor. It is not recorded whose cells these are; they may come from a transplant donor. The DNA reads as follows: TGTGCCTGTGACCCTATTCCTACTGGGGACACGGGGGACCCGTACACCGATAAACTCATCTTT. Translated, this is CACDPIPTGDTGDPYTDKLIF.